The source of this T cell receptor (beta chain) is a study of blood T cell repertoires in COVID-19. Across the study: T cells, B-cell-depleted T cells, or PBMCs supplied cDNA or gDNA.

This clone occurred many times. The ends lost 2 bases at V and 1 base at J; junction bases unmatched: 3. The CDR3 totals 15 residues. Germline lookup yields CDR1 MRHNA and CDR2 SNTAGT. Only in-frame clones appear in the TCRdb table, and some are missing; sequencing was by immunoSEQ multiplex PCR. The sample includes approximately 140,000 clones, approximately 91% of them seen just once. This chain links TRBV6-4 with TRBJ2-3, with 7 bases identical to TRBD2. The material sequenced was peripheral blood. The receptor was isolated from a middle-aged man with active or convalescent COVID-19. CDR3 sequence: CASSDQGGGTDTQYF. Written as DNA, the CDR3 is TGTGCCAGCAGTGACCAGGGAGGGGGCACAGATACGCAGTATTTT.